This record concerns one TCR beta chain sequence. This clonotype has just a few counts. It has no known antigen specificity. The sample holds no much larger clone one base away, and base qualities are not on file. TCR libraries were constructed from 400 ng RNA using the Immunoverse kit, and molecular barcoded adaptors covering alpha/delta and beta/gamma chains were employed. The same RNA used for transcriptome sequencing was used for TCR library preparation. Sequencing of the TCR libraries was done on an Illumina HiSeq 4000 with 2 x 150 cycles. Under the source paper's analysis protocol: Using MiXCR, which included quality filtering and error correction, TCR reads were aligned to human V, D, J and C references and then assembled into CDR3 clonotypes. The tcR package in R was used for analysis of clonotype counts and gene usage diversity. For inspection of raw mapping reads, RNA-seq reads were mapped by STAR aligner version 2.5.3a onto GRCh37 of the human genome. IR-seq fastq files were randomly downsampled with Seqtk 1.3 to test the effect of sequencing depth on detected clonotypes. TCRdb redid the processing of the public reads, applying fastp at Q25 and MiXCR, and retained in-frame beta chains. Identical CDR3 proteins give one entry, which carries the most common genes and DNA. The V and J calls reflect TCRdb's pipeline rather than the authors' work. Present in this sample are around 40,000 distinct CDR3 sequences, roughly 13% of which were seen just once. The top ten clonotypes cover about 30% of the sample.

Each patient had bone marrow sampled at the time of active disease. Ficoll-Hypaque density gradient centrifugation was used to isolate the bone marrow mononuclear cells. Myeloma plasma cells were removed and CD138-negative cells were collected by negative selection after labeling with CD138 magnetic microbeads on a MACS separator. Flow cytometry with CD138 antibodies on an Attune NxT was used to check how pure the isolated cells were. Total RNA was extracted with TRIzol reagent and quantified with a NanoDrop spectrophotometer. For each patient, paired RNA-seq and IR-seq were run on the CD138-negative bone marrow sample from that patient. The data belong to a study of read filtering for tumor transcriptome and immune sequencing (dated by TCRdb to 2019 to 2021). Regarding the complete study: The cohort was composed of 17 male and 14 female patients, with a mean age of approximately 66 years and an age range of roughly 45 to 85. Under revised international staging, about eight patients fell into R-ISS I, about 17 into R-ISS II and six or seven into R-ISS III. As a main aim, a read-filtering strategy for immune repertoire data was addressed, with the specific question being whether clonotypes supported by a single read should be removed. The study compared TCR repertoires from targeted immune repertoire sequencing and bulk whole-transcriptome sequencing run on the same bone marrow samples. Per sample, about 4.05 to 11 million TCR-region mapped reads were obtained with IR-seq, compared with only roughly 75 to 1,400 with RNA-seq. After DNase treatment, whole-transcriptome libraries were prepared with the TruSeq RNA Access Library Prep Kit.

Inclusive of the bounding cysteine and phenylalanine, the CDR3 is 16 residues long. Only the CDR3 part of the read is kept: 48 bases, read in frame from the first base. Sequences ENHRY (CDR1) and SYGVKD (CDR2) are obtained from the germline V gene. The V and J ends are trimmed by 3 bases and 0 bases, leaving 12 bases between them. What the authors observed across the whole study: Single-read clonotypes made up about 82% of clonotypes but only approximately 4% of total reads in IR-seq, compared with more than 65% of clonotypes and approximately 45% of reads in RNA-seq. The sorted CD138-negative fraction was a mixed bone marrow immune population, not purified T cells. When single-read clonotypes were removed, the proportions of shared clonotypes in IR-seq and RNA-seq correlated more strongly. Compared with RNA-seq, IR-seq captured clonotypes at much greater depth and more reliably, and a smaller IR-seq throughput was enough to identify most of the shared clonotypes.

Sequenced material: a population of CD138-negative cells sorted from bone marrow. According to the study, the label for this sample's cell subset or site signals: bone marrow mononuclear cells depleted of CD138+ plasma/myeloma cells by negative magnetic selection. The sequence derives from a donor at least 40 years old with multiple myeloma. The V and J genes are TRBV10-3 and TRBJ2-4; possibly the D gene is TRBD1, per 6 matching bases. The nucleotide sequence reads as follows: TGTGCCATCAGTGACCCGGGACACGAAGCCAAAAACATTCAGTACTTC. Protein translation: CAISDPGHEAKNIQYF.